These 23 T cell receptor beta chains were all obtained from the same sample, sequenced in a study of blood T cell repertoires in COVID-19. Profiled with immunoSEQ multiplex PCR; TCRdb holds only in-frame clones, not every one. The top ten clones hold 1.5% to 2% of a sample with a few hundred thousand clones, around 88% of them seen once. Sequenced: peripheral blood. Source of these receptors: a woman aged 45-59 years with acute or convalescent COVID-19.

This clone was counted a single time. The rearrangement joins TRBV18 to TRBJ2-5, with TRBD1 identical over 7 bases. J was trimmed by 1 base and V by 3 bases; bases with no gene match: 8. The CDR3 is 16 amino acids. Per germline, CDR1 KGHSH and CDR2 LQKENI. The CDR3 reads CASSPNSGGSQETQYF. Written as DNA, the CDR3 is TGTGCCAGCTCACCCAACTCAGGGGGTTCCCAAGAGACCCAGTACTTC.

The J gene is TRBJ2-1, the V gene TRBV28, with a tentative D call TRBD2 (6 bases). The germline CDR1 and CDR2 sequences are MDHEN and SYDVKM. The length of the CDR3 is 16 residues. V shed 5 bases and J shed 8 bases, with 22 bases lying between them. Here the CDR3 DNA reads TGTGCCAGCAGTAGTGCCGGGAGTGGAATCACCCATGAGCAGTTCTTC. This encodes CASSSAGSGITHEQFF.

The rearrangement joins TRBV28 to TRBJ2-7; TRBD1 might be the D (6 bases). Per germline, CDR1 MDHEN and CDR2 SYDVKM. Trimming left V 2 bases short and J 5 bases short, with 10 bases between. The CDR3 is 13 amino acids. The CDR3, as DNA: TGTGCCAGCAGTTTAGGGGGCAGGAACGAGCAGTACTTC. This encodes CASSLGGRNEQYF.

The J gene is TRBJ2-7, the V gene TRBV6-5, with a weak D call TRBD2 (7 bases). The CDR3 totals 12 residues. Trimming shortened V by 11 bases and J by 2 bases, and 13 bases separated the two germline ends. Looked up from germline, CDR1 is MNHEY and CDR2 is SVGAGI. The CDR3 DNA reads as TGTGCCGCGGGGGCCGGGCCCTACGAGCAGTACTTC. It is translated as CAAGAGPYEQYF.

V gene TRBV7-9 combines with J gene TRBJ1-1, with D perhaps TRBD1 (6 bases). CDR1 and CDR2 from the germline V gene are SEHNR and FQNEAQ (reference sequence). The CDR3 is made up of 13 amino acids. V lost 1 base and J lost 7, with 10 bases in between. CDR3 coding DNA: TGTGCCAGCAGCTTAGGGACAGAAGATGAAGCTTTCTTT. Protein: CASSLGTEDEAFF.

V and J are TRBV2 and TRBJ2-1, with 7 bases aligning to TRBD2. V lost 7 bases, J lost 0 bases, and 9 bases stayed unmatched. The germline CDR1 and CDR2 sequences are SNHLY and FYNNEI. This CDR3 spans 16 amino acids. CDR3 sequence reads: CASKRSPGGSYNEQFF. CDR3 bases: TGTGCCAGCAAACGGTCCCCGGGAGGCTCCTACAATGAGCAGTTCTTC.

CDR3 nucleotides: TGCGCCAGCAGCTTGCCCATAGGAGGGCCGAACACCGGGGAGCTGTTTTTT. Protein: CASSLPIGGPNTGELFF. V and J are TRBV5-1 and TRBJ2-2; a possible D gene is TRBD2 (6 bases). The CDR3 has 17 amino acids. Between the trimmed V and J ends, which lost 1 base and 0 bases, there was a span of 13 bases. CDR1 is SGHRS and CDR2 is YFSETQ in the germline V gene.

The chain recombines TRBV19 with TRBJ1-2; D is unresolved. The CDR3 runs to 14 residues. Looked up from germline, CDR1 is LNHDA and CDR2 is SQIVND (reference sequence). Trimming left V 1 base short and J 1 base short, with 7 bases between. DNA of the CDR3: TGTGCCAGTAGTATAGGTGGCAGTAACTATGGCTACACCTTC. This gives the protein CASSIGGSNYGYTF.

For this clone: Germline and junction disagree at one end, which may indicate a read error. The V and J genes are TRBV6-1 and TRBJ2-7; 8 bases are shared with TRBD2. CDR3 length: 14 amino acids. Germline V gives CDR1 MNHNS, CDR2 SASEGT. The CDR3 bases are TGTGCCAGCAGGGAAGCGGGAGATTTGTACGAGCAGTACTTC. Translated, it gives CASREAGDLYEQYF.

This chain connects TRBV6-1 to TRBJ2-7, with 12 nucleotides matching TRBD2. V dropped 8 bases and J dropped 3; count of bases not matched to a gene: 5. Looked up from germline, CDR1 is MNHNS and CDR2 is SASEGT. The CDR3 is made up of 14 amino acids. CDR3 in amino acids: CASARTSGNYEQYF. The CDR3 nucleotides read TGTGCCAGCGCCCGGACTAGCGGGAACTACGAGCAGTACTTC.

This clone was detected a few times. The chain couples TRBV5-6 to TRBJ2-2, with D tentatively TRBD2 (5 bases). The V end was cut by 4 bases, the J end by 4 bases, with 17 bases between. The CDR3 totals 16 residues. Germline lookup yields CDR1 SGHDT and CDR2 YYEEEE. CDR3: CASSPQLAELTGELFF. CDR3 bases: TGTGCCAGCAGCCCGCAGCTAGCTGAGCTCACCGGGGAGCTGTTTTTT.

The chain carries TRBV19 and TRBJ2-7, with TRBD1 identical over 10 bases. The junction had 8 bases not matched to a gene; V was cut back by 9 bases and J by 0 bases. CDR3 length: 15 amino acids. The germline gives CDR1 LNHDA, CDR2 SQIVND (reference sequence). The CDR3 DNA reads TGTGCCAGCCAAACCGGGACAGGGGTCTCCTACGAGCAGTACTTC. Protein: CASQTGTGVSYEQYF.

This chain joins TRBV4-2 and TRBJ2-7; a possible D gene is TRBD2 (6 bases). V was shortened by 4 bases and J by 5 bases, with 15 bases between the two germline ends. Germline-derived CDR1 and CDR2 are LGHNA and YNFKEQ. This CDR3 has 14 residues. The CDR3 loop is CASSLGLRQDEQYF. In DNA, the CDR3 is TGTGCCAGCAGCCTGGGACTGCGGCAGGACGAGCAGTACTTC.

The chain couples TRBV18 to TRBJ2-7; the D gene is possibly TRBD2 (6 bases). Trimming removed 0 bases from V and 1 base from J, with 10 bases in between. In germline, CDR1 is KGHSH, CDR2 LQKENI. The CDR3 covers 15 residues. Written as DNA, the CDR3 is TGTGCCAGCTCACCACCCCTAGCGAGATCCTACGAGCAGTACTTC. As protein: CASSPPLARSYEQYF.

The chain recombines TRBV6-1 with TRBJ2-1; no firm D call. This CDR3 has 14 residues. V shed 2 bases and J shed 6 bases, with 11 bases lying between them. The germline V gene encodes CDR1 MNHNS and CDR2 SASEGT. This chain's CDR3 is CASSEYRGSNEQFF. CDR3 nucleotides: TGTGCCAGCAGTGAATATCGCGGAAGCAATGAGCAGTTCTTC.

This clone has a handful of counts. The V call is TRBV7-2, the J call TRBJ2-3, with D perhaps matching TRBD2 (6 bases). CDR1 is SGHTA and CDR2 is FQGNSA in the germline V gene. The ends were cut back, 7 bases at V and 6 bases at J, with 23 bases in the middle. This CDR3 is built from 16 residues. CDR3 region: CASNKGGARARDTQYF. The CDR3 DNA sequence: TGTGCCAGCAATAAGGGCGGGGCGAGGGCGCGGGATACGCAGTATTTT.

This chain links TRBV28 with TRBJ1-3, with 9 bases lining up with TRBD1. The germline CDR1 and CDR2 sequences are MDHEN and SYDVKM. This CDR3 spans 16 amino acids. V lost 4 bases to trimming and J lost 4 bases; unmatched junction nucleotides: 8. Here the CDR3 reads CASSSFSGTGGNTIYF. CDR3 in DNA: TGTGCCAGCAGTTCCTTTTCCGGGACAGGGGGAAACACCATATATTTT.

The rearrangement joins TRBV5-8 to TRBJ2-3; no definite D call. The CDR3 is 13 residues long. V lost 2 bases, J lost 5 bases, and 9 bases lay in between. Germline values: CDR1 SGHTS, CDR2 YDEGEE. The CDR3 loop is CASSLGGQDTQYF. The CDR3 region has the DNA TGTGCCAGCAGCTTAGGCGGCCAAGATACGCAGTATTTT.

The sample holds a few counts of this clone. The rearrangement links TRBV19 to TRBJ2-7, with D perhaps TRBD2 (6 bases). V was pared by 5 bases and J by 8 bases, with 19 bases between. This CDR3 has 14 residues. The V gene's germline CDR1 is LNHDA and CDR2 SQIVND (reference sequence). CDR3: CASSYPGLPGQQYF. The CDR3 coding sequence is TGTGCCAGTAGTTATCCGGGACTCCCAGGCCAGCAGTACTTC.

This clone occurred once. The chain is built from TRBV5-1 and TRBJ2-2; the match to TRBD2 covers 12 bases. Per germline, CDR1 SGHRS and CDR2 YFSETQ. The ends lost 3 bases at V and 7 bases at J; junction bases unmatched: 10. The CDR3 totals 17 residues. The CDR3: CASSSLAGGPGDGELFF. The CDR3 nucleotides are TGCGCCAGCAGCTCCCTAGCGGGAGGGCCCGGGGACGGGGAGCTGTTTTTT. Drawing the rest from reference TRBV5-1 and TRBJ2-2, the complete variable domain is KAGVTQTPRYLIKTRGQQVTLSCSPISGHRSVSWYQQTPGQGLQFLFEYFSETQRNKGNFPGRFSGRQFSNSRSEMNVSTLELGDSALYLCASSSLAGGPGDGELFFGEGSRLTVL.

The chain recombines TRBV9 with TRBJ2-3; D may be TRBD1 or TRBD2 (6 bases each). Germline values: CDR1 SGDLS, CDR2 YYNGEE. CDR3 length: 15 amino acids. V lost 4 bases to trimming and J lost 6 bases, with 18 bases between them. CDR3 amino acids: CASSLGGRRVDTQYF. The CDR3 DNA sequence: TGTGCCAGCAGCCTAGGGGGGAGGAGAGTGGATACGCAGTATTTT.

This clone was counted only a few times. This rearrangement joins TRBV18 to TRBJ1-1; 7 positions agree with TRBD1. Unmatched junction bases numbered 5, after V lost 2 bases and J lost 5 bases. Per the germline V gene, CDR1 is KGHSH and CDR2 is LQKENI. The length of the CDR3 is 14 residues. This chain's CDR3 is CASSPNRGLTEAFF. CDR3 DNA sequence: TGTGCCAGCTCACCAAACAGGGGATTAACTGAAGCTTTCTTT.

This clone was picked up one time. V is TRBV19 and J is TRBJ2-7; D possibly corresponds to TRBD1 (5 bases). The V end was cut by 5 bases, the J end by 7 bases, with 18 bases between. Germline CDR1 and CDR2: LNHDA and SQIVND (reference sequence). The CDR3 covers 14 residues. In nucleotides, the CDR3 is TGTGCCAGTAGTGGCCCAGGGCAAGCCTGGGAGCAGTACTTC. It encodes CASSGPGQAWEQYF.